The source of this T cell receptor beta chain is a study of blood T cells in healthy people across ages. Using a J-beta primer mix together with a sample-barcoded 5' primer, a second PCR was run for roughly 7 to 12 cycles. TCRdb re-called the 5' RACE reads through MiXCR, storing one row per CDR3 protein. The sample includes approximately 810,000 distinct CDR3 sequences, roughly 35% seen only once; the top ten take 13%. This clonotype has more than one count but fewer than ten. The CDR3 length is 16 residues. Germline V gene sequence: CDR1 LGHDT, CDR2 YNNKEL (reference sequence). The V and J ends lost 6 bases and 5 bases respectively, with 19 bases between them.

The sequenced material came from blood. V and J are TRBV3-1 and TRBJ2-2; D ambiguous. The receptor's source is a man younger than 35 in good health. The CDR3 protein is CASRRNGQLLTGELFF. The CDR3 DNA sequence: TGTGCCAGCAGACGAAACGGGCAACTCCTAACCGGGGAGCTGTTTTTT. The full variable domain, with the rest looked up from reference TRBV3-1 and TRBJ2-2, is DTAVSQTPKYLVTQMGNDKSIKCEQNLGHDTMYWYKQDSKKFLKIMFSYNNKELIINETVPNRFSPKSPDKAHLNLHINSLELGDSAVYFCASRRNGQLLTGELFFGEGSRLTVL.